The rows below give T cell receptor beta chains drawn from one sample of a study of shared clonotypes between healthy human individuals. Produced via immunoSEQ multiplex PCR; TCRdb's table is partial and in-frame only. This table has around 720,000 clones, around 73% appearing once. Sample: memory CD4+ T cells sorted from blood. These receptors all come from a woman in her twenties or thirties in good health. The CDR3 runs from the conserved cysteine through the conserved F or W.

CDR3 protein	V gene	J gene
CASSGVRGYTF	TRBV2	TRBJ1-2
CASSLGASGTDKQFF	TRBV5-1	TRBJ2-1
CASSYGGQTYEQYF	TRBV7-9	TRBJ2-7
CASSIGPGTGATEAFF	TRBV19	TRBJ1-1
CASSLRGADEAFF	TRBV27	TRBJ1-1
CASSTPGSHEQYF	TRBV6-5	TRBJ2-7
CASSPQGQSVHEQYF	TRBV25-1	TRBJ2-7
CASSATGSSYEQYF	TRBV10-2	TRBJ2-7
CATRHEANTGELFF	TRBV6-1	TRBJ2-2
CASSPSFGGSQFF	TRBV11-2	TRBJ2-1
CASSLPGLAGYSTDTQYF	TRBV7-9	TRBJ2-3
CATKTGRFETQYF	TRBV19	TRBJ2-5
CASGDQGYQPQHF	TRBV28	TRBJ1-5
CASNSKAGGYQETQYF	TRBV5-1	TRBJ2-5
CASSFDEGRPYGYTF	TRBV7-2	TRBJ1-2
CASSHGTRNEKLFF	TRBV5-4	TRBJ1-4
CATSSQRDQPQHF	TRBV7-2	TRBJ1-5
CASSLDRGDYEQYF	TRBV18	TRBJ2-7
CASTGGWLGETQYF	TRBV6-1	TRBJ2-5
CATGRDRNQPQHF	TRBV2	TRBJ1-5
CASSFRPIHTDTQYF	TRBV27	TRBJ2-3
CASSGLAGVGDEQFF	TRBV2	TRBJ2-1
CASSLIVAGGTDTQYF	TRBV5-6	TRBJ2-3
CASSPGLSTNEKLFF	TRBV18	TRBJ1-4
CASSLTRTGVGYTF	TRBV11-1	TRBJ1-2
CASGLGIQGAGGYTF	TRBV12-5	TRBJ1-2
CASSLAGGPVNEQFF	TRBV11-1	TRBJ2-1
CASSIGPGQTGELFF	TRBV19	TRBJ2-2
CASRKRGDTEAFF	TRBV2	TRBJ1-1
CASSSTGVKAFF	TRBV28	TRBJ1-1